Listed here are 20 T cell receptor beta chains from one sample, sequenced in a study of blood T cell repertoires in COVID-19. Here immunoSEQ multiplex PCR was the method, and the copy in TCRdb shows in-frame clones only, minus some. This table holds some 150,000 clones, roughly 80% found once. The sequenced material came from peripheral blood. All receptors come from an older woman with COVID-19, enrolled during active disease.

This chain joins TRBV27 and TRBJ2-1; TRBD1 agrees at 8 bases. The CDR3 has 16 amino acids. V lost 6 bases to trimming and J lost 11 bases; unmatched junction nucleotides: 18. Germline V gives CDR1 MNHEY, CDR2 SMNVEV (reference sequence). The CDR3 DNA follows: TGTGCCAGCAGCTCGAAGACCGGGACAGGTATTTTTCAGCAGTTCTTC. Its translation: CASSSKTGTGIFQQFF.

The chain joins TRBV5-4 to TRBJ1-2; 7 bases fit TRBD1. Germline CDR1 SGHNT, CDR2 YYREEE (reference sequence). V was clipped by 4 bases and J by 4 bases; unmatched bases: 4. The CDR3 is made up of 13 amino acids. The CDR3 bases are TGTGCCAGCAGCCGACAGGGAAGCTATGGCTACACCTTC. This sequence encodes CASSRQGSYGYTF.

The CDR3 sequence is CASSYNQGQGERYSNQPQHF. The CDR3 bases are TGTGCCAGCAGTTACAATCAGGGGCAGGGGGAGAGGTATAGCAATCAGCCCCAGCATTTT. The chain uses TRBV6-2 or TRBV6-3 and TRBJ1-5, with 7 bases identical to TRBD1. This CDR3 is 20 amino acids long. J gave up 0 bases and V 2 bases, and 16 bases lay outside the gene matches. The V gene's germline CDR1 is MNHEY and CDR2 SVGEGT.

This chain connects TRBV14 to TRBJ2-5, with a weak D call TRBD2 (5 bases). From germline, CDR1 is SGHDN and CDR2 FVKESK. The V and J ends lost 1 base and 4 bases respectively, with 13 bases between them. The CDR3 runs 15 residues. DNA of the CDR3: TGTGCCAGCAGCCAAGCGCTCGGGGTAGGAGAGACCCAGTACTTC. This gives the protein CASSQALGVGETQYF.

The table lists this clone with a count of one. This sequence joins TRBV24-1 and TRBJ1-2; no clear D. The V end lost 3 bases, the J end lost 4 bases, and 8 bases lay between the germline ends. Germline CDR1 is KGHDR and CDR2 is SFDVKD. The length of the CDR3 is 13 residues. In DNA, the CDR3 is TGTGCCACCAGTGATGCGGGCCTCTATGGCTACACCTTC. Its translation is CATSDAGLYGYTF.

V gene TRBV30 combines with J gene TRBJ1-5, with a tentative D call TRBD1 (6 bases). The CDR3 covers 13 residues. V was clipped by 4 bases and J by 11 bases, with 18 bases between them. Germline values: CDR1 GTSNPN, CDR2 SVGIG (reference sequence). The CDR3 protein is CAWTGGPSSAQHF. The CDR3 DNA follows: TGTGCCTGGACTGGGGGCCCGTCTTCAGCCCAGCATTTT.

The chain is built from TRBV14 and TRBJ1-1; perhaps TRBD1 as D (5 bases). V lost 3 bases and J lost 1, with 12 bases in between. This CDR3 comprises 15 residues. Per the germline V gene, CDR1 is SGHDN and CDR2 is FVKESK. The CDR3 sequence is CASSQARVANTEAFF. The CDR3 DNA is TGTGCCAGCAGCCAGGCCAGGGTGGCGAACACTGAAGCTTTCTTT.

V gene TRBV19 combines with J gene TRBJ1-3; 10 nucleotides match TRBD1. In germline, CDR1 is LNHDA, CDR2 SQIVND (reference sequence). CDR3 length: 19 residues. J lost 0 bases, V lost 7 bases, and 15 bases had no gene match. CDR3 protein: CASMSRDRGASSSGNTIYF. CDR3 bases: TGTGCCAGTATGAGCCGGGACAGGGGCGCCAGTAGCTCTGGAAACACCATATATTTT.

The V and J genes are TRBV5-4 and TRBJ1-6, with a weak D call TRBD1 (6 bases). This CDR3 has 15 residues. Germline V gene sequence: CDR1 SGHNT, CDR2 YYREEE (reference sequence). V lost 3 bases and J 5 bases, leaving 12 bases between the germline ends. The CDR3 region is CASSSKQGDNSPLHF. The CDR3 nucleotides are TGTGCCAGCAGCTCCAAACAGGGAGATAATTCACCCCTCCACTTT. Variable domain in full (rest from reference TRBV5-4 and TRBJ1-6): ETGVTQSPTHLIKTRGQQVTLRCSSQSGHNTVSWYQQALGQGPQFIFQYYREEENGRGNFPPRFSGLQFPNYSSELNVNALELDDSALYLCASSSKQGDNSPLHFGNGTRLTVT.

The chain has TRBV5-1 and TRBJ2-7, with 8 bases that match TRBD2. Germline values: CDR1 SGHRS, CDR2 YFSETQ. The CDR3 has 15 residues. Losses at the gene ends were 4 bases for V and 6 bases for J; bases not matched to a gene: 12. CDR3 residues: CASSVYGGAEAEQYF. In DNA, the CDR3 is TGCGCCAGCAGCGTGTACGGGGGGGCCGAGGCCGAGCAGTACTTC.

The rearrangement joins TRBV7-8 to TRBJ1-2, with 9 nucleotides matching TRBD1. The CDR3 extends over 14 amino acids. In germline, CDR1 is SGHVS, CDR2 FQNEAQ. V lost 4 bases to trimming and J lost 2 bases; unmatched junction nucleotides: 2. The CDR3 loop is CASSSTGGNYGYTF. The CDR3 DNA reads TGTGCCAGCAGCTCTACAGGGGGCAACTATGGCTACACCTTC.

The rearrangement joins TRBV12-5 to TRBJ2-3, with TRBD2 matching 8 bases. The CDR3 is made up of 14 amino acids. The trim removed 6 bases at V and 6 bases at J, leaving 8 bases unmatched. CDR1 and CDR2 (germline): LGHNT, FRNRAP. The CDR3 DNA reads TGTGCTAGTGGGTCCGGGGGGGAGGTTGATACGCAGTATTTT. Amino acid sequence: CASGSGGEVDTQYF. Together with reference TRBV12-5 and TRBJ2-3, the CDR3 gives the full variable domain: DARVTQTPRHKVTEMGQEVTMRCQPILGHNTVFWYRQTMMQGLELLAYFRNRAPLDDSGMPKDRFSAEMPDATLATLKIQPSEPRDSAVYFCASGSGGEVDTQYFGPGTRLTVL.

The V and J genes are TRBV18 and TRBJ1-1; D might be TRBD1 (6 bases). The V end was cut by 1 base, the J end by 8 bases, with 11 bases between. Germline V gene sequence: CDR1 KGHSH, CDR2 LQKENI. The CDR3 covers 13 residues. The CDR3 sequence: CASSPREGGEAFF. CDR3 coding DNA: TGTGCCAGCTCACCACGGGAGGGGGGCGAAGCTTTCTTT.

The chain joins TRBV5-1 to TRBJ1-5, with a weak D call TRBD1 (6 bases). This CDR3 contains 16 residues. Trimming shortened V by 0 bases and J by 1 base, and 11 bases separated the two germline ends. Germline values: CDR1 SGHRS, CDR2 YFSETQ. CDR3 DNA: TGCGCCAGCAGCTTGGAGGCAGGGGTAAGCAATCAGCCCCAGCATTTT. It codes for CASSLEAGVSNQPQHF.

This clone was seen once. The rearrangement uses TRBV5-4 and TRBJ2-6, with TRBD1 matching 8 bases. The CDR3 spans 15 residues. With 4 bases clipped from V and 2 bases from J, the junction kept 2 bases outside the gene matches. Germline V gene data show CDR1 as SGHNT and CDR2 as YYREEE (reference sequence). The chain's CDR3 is CASSPTGAGANVLTF. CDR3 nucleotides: TGTGCCAGCAGCCCGACAGGGGCTGGGGCCAACGTCCTGACTTTC.

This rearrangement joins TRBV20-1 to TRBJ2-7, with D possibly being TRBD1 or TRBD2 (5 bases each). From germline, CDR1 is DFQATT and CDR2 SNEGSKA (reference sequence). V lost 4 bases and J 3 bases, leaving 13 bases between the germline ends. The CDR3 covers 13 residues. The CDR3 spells CSATDSGSYEQYV. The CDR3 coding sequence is TGCAGTGCTACTGACAGCGGCAGCTACGAGCAGTACGTC.

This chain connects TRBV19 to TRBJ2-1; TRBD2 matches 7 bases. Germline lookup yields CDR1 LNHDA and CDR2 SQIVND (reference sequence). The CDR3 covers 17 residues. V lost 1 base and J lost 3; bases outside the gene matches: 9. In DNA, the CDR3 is TGTGCCAGTAGTATAGTAGTGACGGGGGGATACTACAATGAGCAGTTCTTC. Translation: CASSIVVTGGYYNEQFF.

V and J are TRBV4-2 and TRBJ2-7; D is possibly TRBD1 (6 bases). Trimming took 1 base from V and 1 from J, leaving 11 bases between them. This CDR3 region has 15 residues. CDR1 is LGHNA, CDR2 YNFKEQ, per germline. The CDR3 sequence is CASSQGWDKSYEQYV. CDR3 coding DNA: TGTGCCAGCAGCCAAGGTTGGGACAAGTCCTACGAGCAGTACGTC.

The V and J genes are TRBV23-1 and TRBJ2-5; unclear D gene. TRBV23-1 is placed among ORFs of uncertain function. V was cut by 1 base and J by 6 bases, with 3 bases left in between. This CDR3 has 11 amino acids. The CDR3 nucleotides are TGCGCCAGCAGTCAATTAAAGACCCAGTACTTC. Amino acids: CASSQLKTQYF.

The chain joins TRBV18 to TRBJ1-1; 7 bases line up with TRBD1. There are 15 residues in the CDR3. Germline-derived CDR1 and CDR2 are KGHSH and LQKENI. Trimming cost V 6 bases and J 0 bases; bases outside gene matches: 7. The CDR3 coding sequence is TGTGCCAGCTCTCGGGACAGCGAAATGAACACTGAAGCTTTCTTT. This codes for CASSRDSEMNTEAFF.